The rows below give T cell receptor beta chains drawn from one sample of a study of blood T cells in healthy people across ages. MiXCR, applied by TCRdb to the 5' RACE reads, yields one record per CDR3 protein. The data hold about 1,800,000 distinct CDR3 sequences, with about 28% observed a single time. Sequencing was performed on blood. These receptors were collected from a woman in her thirties in good health. CDR3s include the opening cysteine and the closing phenylalanine or tryptophan. The D gene is left open where the match is weak. Clone size is given for some rows only: seen once, a few or many times, or a class if the clone is expanded.

clone_size j_call v_call d_call cdr3_aa cdr3_nt
- TRBJ1-5 TRBV2 - CASSDLQTQPQHF TGTGCCAGCAGTGACCTACAGACTCAGCCCCAGCATTTT
many TRBJ2-3 TRBV24-1 - CATSGGDTQYF TGTGCCACCTCAGGTGGTGATACGCAGTATTTT
many TRBJ1-2 TRBV20-1 - CSARAGNAPENYGYTF TGCAGTGCTAGAGCTGGGAATGCACCCGAAAACTATGGCTACACCTTC
many TRBJ2-7 TRBV7-6 - CASSLDSPVNEQYF TGTGCCAGCAGCTTGGATAGCCCCGTGAACGAGCAGTACTTC
few TRBJ2-5 TRBV3-1 TRBD2 CASSQVTSGSQETQYF TGTGCCAGCAGCCAAGTGACTAGCGGGAGTCAAGAGACCCAGTACTTC
few TRBJ1-1 TRBV29-1 - CSVEDQYSTEAFF TGCAGCGTTGAAGATCAGTACTCCACTGAAGCTTTCTTT
few TRBJ2-3 TRBV28 TRBD2 CASRRGGIDTQYF TGTGCCAGCAGGCGGGGGGGCATCGATACGCAGTATTTT
many TRBJ2-7 TRBV12-3/TRBV12-4 - CASSSGWAPGGEQYF TGTGCCAGCAGTTCCGGATGGGCGCCTGGTGGGGAGCAGTACTTC
once TRBJ1-1 TRBV6-5 TRBD1 CASSYYRGSGVTEAFF TGTGCCAGCAGTTACTACAGGGGCTCCGGGGTCACTGAAGCTTTCTTT
- TRBJ2-4 TRBV5-4 - CASSLAGVPAKNIQYF TGTGCCAGCAGCTTGGCGGGGGTGCCAGCCAAAAACATTCAGTACTTC
many TRBJ2-7 TRBV4-1 TRBD1 CASSQAPAGQGGYEQYF TGCGCCAGCAGCCAGGCTCCAGCGGGACAGGGGGGCTACGAGCAGTACTTC
few TRBJ2-5 TRBV15 - CATSIEKVGDRETQYF TGTGCCACCAGCATCGAGAAGGTCGGGGATCGAGAGACCCAGTACTTC
few TRBJ2-3 TRBV5-6 - CASDPGMGVADTDTQYF TGTGCCAGCGACCCTGGGATGGGCGTGGCGGACACAGATACGCAGTATTTT
many TRBJ2-1 TRBV9 - CASSVGQGGGDEQFF TGTGCCAGCAGCGTAGGACAGGGAGGGGGCGATGAGCAGTTCTTC
- TRBJ2-2 TRBV20-1 TRBD2 CSAPAGGRSGELFF TGCAGTGCCCCCGCGGGAGGGCGGAGCGGGGAGCTGTTTTTT
- TRBJ1-1 TRBV29-1 - CSVDLGSSEAFF TGCAGCGTTGACCTAGGTTCCAGTGAAGCTTTCTTT
many TRBJ2-2 TRBV7-3 TRBD2 CASSLSGGANTGELFF TGTGCCAGCAGCTTAAGTGGGGGGGCGAACACCGGGGAGCTGTTTTTT
few TRBJ2-3 TRBV12-3/TRBV12-4 TRBD2 CASSFIRGADTQYF TGTGCCAGCAGTTTCATCCGGGGGGCAGATACGCAGTATTTT
few TRBJ2-7 TRBV9 - CASSPEVNRVSYEQYF TGTGCCAGCAGCCCAGAGGTAAACAGGGTATCCTACGAGCAGTACTTC
few TRBJ2-7 TRBV15 - CATRPTSGRHEQYF TGTGCCACCAGACCAACCTCGGGGAGGCACGAGCAGTACTTC
few TRBJ2-1 TRBV20-1 TRBD1 CSARTRTGKVNEQFF TGCAGTGCGCGTACCCGGACAGGGAAGGTGAATGAGCAGTTCTTC
few TRBJ2-1 TRBV5-5 TRBD2 CASSFASGSSYNEQFF TGTGCCAGCAGTTTCGCTAGCGGGAGCTCCTACAATGAGCAGTTCTTC
many TRBJ2-1 TRBV7-9 TRBD1 CASTKRGSPRGRNEQFF TGTGCCAGCACCAAAAGAGGGTCGCCGAGGGGGCGCAATGAGCAGTTCTTC
- TRBJ2-5 TRBV5-1 - CTSSFGGPETQYF TGCACCAGCAGCTTCGGGGGCCCGGAGACCCAGTACTTC
few TRBJ1-1 TRBV6-5 - CASSTAVGVGTEAFF TGTGCCAGCAGTACCGCCGTGGGGGTTGGCACTGAAGCTTTCTTT
few TRBJ1-4 TRBV20-1 - CSAHSPATNEKLFF TGCAGTGCCCACTCCCCCGCAACTAATGAAAAACTGTTTTTT
- TRBJ2-6 TRBV5-1 - CASSLRQAQSTGADVLTF TGCGCCAGCAGCTTGAGACAGGCTCAATCCACTGGGGCCGACGTCCTGACTTTC
few TRBJ2-3 TRBV20-1 - CSAKESGDTQYF TGCAGTGCGAAGGAGTCGGGGGATACGCAGTATTTT
few TRBJ2-3 TRBV4-2 - CASSQAGDFTDTQYF TGTGCCAGCAGCCAAGCCGGGGACTTCACAGATACGCAGTATTTT
- TRBJ2-2 TRBV27 TRBD1 CTSSFTTGTGVGELFF TGTACCAGCAGTTTTACCACCGGGACAGGGGTCGGGGAGCTGTTTTTT
- TRBJ2-7 TRBV20-1 TRBD2 CSARVAGVSTYEQYF TGCAGTGCTAGAGTAGCGGGGGTTTCCACCTACGAGCAGTACTTC
- TRBJ2-1 TRBV7-2 TRBD1 CASSADRESYNEQFF TGTGCCAGCAGCGCGGACAGGGAAAGCTACAATGAGCAGTTCTTC
few TRBJ1-1 TRBV5-1 - CASSLSSSGLGTEAFF TGCGCCAGCAGCTTGAGTTCGTCGGGATTAGGCACTGAAGCTTTCTTT
few TRBJ1-4 TRBV2 - CASMSRGAMFAYAEKLFF TGTGCCAGCATGAGTAGGGGGGCCATGTTCGCGTATGCGGAAAAACTGTTTTTT
- TRBJ1-2 TRBV7-9 TRBD1 CASSVQGFQGYTF TGTGCCAGCAGCGTACAGGGGTTCCAAGGCTACACCTTC
- TRBJ2-1 TRBV9 - CASIVVGVSEQFF TGTGCCAGCATCGTAGTAGGAGTCTCCGAGCAGTTCTTC
- TRBJ2-1 TRBV6-6 - CASSSRLFAYEQFF TGTGCCAGCAGTTCCCGACTGTTTGCTTACGAGCAGTTCTTC
- TRBJ2-5 TRBV25-1 - CASSDRGPQETQYF TGTGCCAGCAGTGATCGAGGGCCCCAAGAGACCCAGTACTTC
- TRBJ2-5 TRBV7-3 TRBD1 CASSQPTGEKYF TGTGCCAGCAGCCAACCGACAGGGGAAAAGTACTTC
- TRBJ1-1 TRBV5-6 - CASSFSVEAFF TGTGCCAGCAGCTTCTCAGTGGAAGCTTTCTTT
- TRBJ1-2 TRBV12-3/TRBV12-4 - CASSLGRRVSYGYTF TGTGCCAGCAGTTTAGGCCGCCGGGTCAGCTATGGCTACACCTTC
- TRBJ2-6 TRBV12-3/TRBV12-4 - CASSKQGSGANVLTF TGTGCCAGCAGTAAACAGGGATCTGGGGCCAACGTCCTGACTTTC
- TRBJ1-5 TRBV12-3/TRBV12-4 - CASSGRGANSNQPQHF TGTGCCAGCAGTGGCCGGGGGGCAAATAGCAATCAGCCCCAGCATTTT
- TRBJ2-7 TRBV28 TRBD2 CASSVAGGVGEQYF TGTGCCAGCAGTGTAGCGGGGGGGGTCGGGGAGCAGTACTTC
- TRBJ1-2 TRBV10-3 - CAISEPNPRVYGCTF TGTGCCATCAGTGAGCCGAATCCAAGGGTCTATGGCTGCACCTTC
once TRBJ2-1 TRBV3-1 TRBD1 CASSQNPGQGPYNEQFF TGTGCCAGCAGCCAAAATCCGGGACAGGGTCCGTACAATGAGCAGTTCTTC
- TRBJ2-3 TRBV21-1 - CASSKYLDTQYF TGTGCCAGCAGCAAATATTTGGATACGCAGTATTTT
- TRBJ2-1 TRBV20-1 - CSASTRRADEQFF TGCAGTGCTTCGACTAGGCGGGCGGATGAGCAGTTCTTC
few TRBJ2-7 TRBV5-1 TRBD2 CASSLWTSTPSQYF TGCGCCAGCAGCTTGTGGACTAGCACCCCGTCACAGTACTTC
- TRBJ1-2 TRBV5-1 - CASSERGGDSYGYTF TGCGCCAGCAGCGAGCGGGGGGGCGACTCCTATGGCTACACCTTC
few TRBJ2-5 TRBV19 - CASSMGGQRGETQYF TGTGCCAGTAGTATGGGGGGGCAGAGGGGGGAGACCCAGTACTTC
- TRBJ2-5 TRBV10-3 TRBD2 CAISESEALAVDQETQYF TGTGCCATCAGTGAGTCGGAGGCACTAGCGGTAGACCAAGAGACCCAGTACTTC
- TRBJ2-7 TRBV20-1 TRBD2 CSAPPGLASDTQYF TGCAGTGCTCCCCCTGGACTAGCGTCAGATACCCAGTACTTC
few TRBJ2-7 TRBV20-1 - CSAKGTSSSYGQYF TGCAGTGCTAAGGGGACCTCAAGCTCCTACGGGCAGTACTTC